A selection of T cell receptor beta chains follows, all from one sample in a study of radiation and T cells in renal cell carcinoma. Data came from immunoSEQ multiplex PCR; TCRdb stores just in-frame clones and leaves some out. Counted here are about 22,000 clones, roughly 80% occurring once; the ten biggest clones make up around 42%. The starting material was blood, obtained from a patient whose treatment included radiotherapy and nephrectomy. Source of these receptors: a man aged 55 to 70 with renal cell carcinoma. The CDR3 runs from the conserved cysteine through the conserved F or W. D genes are given only for firm matches.

V gene: TRBV7-9
D gene: -
J gene: TRBJ2-1
CDR3 protein: CASGRASGNEQFF

V gene: TRBV18
D gene: TRBD1
J gene: TRBJ1-5
CDR3 protein: CASSPDRGGNQPQHF

V gene: TRBV6-5
D gene: -
J gene: TRBJ1-4
CDR3 protein: CASSYLGSTNEKLFF

V gene: TRBV30
D gene: -
J gene: TRBJ1-6
CDR3 protein: CAWRSGTLNSPLHF

V gene: TRBV29-1
D gene: -
J gene: TRBJ2-3
CDR3 protein: CSVEAGEDTQYF

V gene: TRBV4-1
D gene: -
J gene: TRBJ2-7
CDR3 protein: CASSHWDTGPYEQYF

V gene: TRBV6-5
D gene: TRBD1
J gene: TRBJ2-7
CDR3 protein: CASSYTDRLYEQYF

V gene: TRBV5-8
D gene: -
J gene: TRBJ2-7
CDR3 protein: CASSLAVSEQYF

V gene: TRBV4-3
D gene: TRBD1
J gene: TRBJ1-6
CDR3 protein: CASSQGTGPFTLHF

V gene: TRBV29-1
D gene: -
J gene: TRBJ2-1
CDR3 protein: CSVETLTKLDNEQFF

V gene: TRBV7-9
D gene: -
J gene: TRBJ2-7
CDR3 protein: CASAWAGAPGEQYF

V gene: TRBV5-1
D gene: TRBD1
J gene: TRBJ2-1
CDR3 protein: CASSPRDRGSYNEQFF

V gene: TRBV7-2
D gene: -
J gene: TRBJ2-7
CDR3 protein: CASSQSGHPYEQYF

V gene: TRBV14
D gene: -
J gene: TRBJ1-1
CDR3 protein: CASIGTGVSTEAFF

V gene: TRBV7-2
D gene: -
J gene: TRBJ2-1
CDR3 protein: CATQLQIDNEQFF

V gene: TRBV10-3
D gene: TRBD1
J gene: TRBJ2-5
CDR3 protein: CAIKPGDRGLGEQYF

V gene: TRBV7-9
D gene: TRBD2
J gene: TRBJ2-7
CDR3 protein: CASSLEASGKYEQYF

V gene: TRBV27
D gene: TRBD2
J gene: TRBJ2-7
CDR3 protein: CASRLAGDYEQYF

V gene: TRBV30
D gene: TRBD1
J gene: TRBJ1-2
CDR3 protein: CAWSYRGHRGYTF

V gene: TRBV2
D gene: TRBD2
J gene: TRBJ2-7
CDR3 protein: CASRVGLAGTYEQYF

V gene: TRBV5-1
D gene: -
J gene: TRBJ2-7
CDR3 protein: CASSLRTDTYEQYF

V gene: TRBV6-1
D gene: -
J gene: TRBJ2-1
CDR3 protein: CASRMGPYNEQFF

V gene: TRBV30
D gene: -
J gene: TRBJ2-7
CDR3 protein: CAWSVIGSYEQYF

V gene: TRBV19
D gene: -
J gene: TRBJ1-4
CDR3 protein: CASKVRGAKLFF

V gene: TRBV27
D gene: TRBD2
J gene: TRBJ2-3
CDR3 protein: CASSYLAGKSDTQYF

V gene: TRBV7-9
D gene: -
J gene: TRBJ2-7
CDR3 protein: CASSLSGFSYEQYF